Reported below is one T cell receptor (beta chain). Its antigen is undetermined. These data are taken from a study of shared clonotypes between healthy human individuals. Study-wide background: Per donor, CD8 memory used one plate, CD8 naive used two, CD4 memory used three and CD4 naive used three. Study-wide points: Specimens sampled were limited to blood, with tissue repertoires likely differing. Relative to their counterparts shared across all four donors, non-shared clonotypes exhibited diminished generation probabilities.

As defined, naive CD8 cells were CD45RO-negative and positively selected for CCR7, with terminally differentiated effector memory CD45RA+ cells excluded. Trimming cost V 3 bases and J 4 bases, with 19 bases left between them. The CDR3 is made up of 16 amino acids. Germline V gene sequence: CDR1 SQVTM, CDR2 ANQGSEA. The assay was run at deep level. Data came from immunoSEQ multiplex PCR; TCRdb stores just in-frame clones and leaves some out. Among about 600,000 clones listed, roughly 98% were seen once. The J gene is TRBJ2-1, the V gene TRBV29-1; weak D call: TRBD1 (6 bases). This sequence was found in a man aged 30-40 years in good health. Source material: naive CD8+ T cells sorted from blood. The CDR3 coding sequence is TGCAGCGTTGAGTGGGGCTTGGGACACCTTTACAATGAGCAGTTCTTC. This encodes CSVEWGLGHLYNEQFF.